Detailed here is one T cell receptor (beta chain). The sample is drawn from a study of blood T cell repertoires in COVID-19. Study at large: Nucleic acid was either cDNA or gDNA, and it came from T cells, B-cell-depleted T cells, or PBMCs.

J was trimmed by 1 base and V by 0 bases; bases with no gene match: 4. This CDR3 contains 16 residues. The germline CDR1 and CDR2 sequences are SGHRS and YFSETQ. Measured with immunoSEQ multiplex PCR; TCRdb has only the in-frame clones, and not every one. This sample has some 150,000 clones, with 84% found just once. The chain links TRBV5-1 to TRBJ2-1, with 7 nucleotides matching TRBD1. This sequence was found in a woman aged 50 to 65 with acute or convalescent COVID-19. The sample taken for sequencing was peripheral blood. The CDR3 nucleotides read TGCGCCAGCAGCTTGGAGGTGACAGGGTCCTACAATGAGCAGTTCTTC. Amino acids: CASSLEVTGSYNEQFF. The whole variable domain, filled in from reference TRBV5-1 and TRBJ2-1, reads KAGVTQTPRYLIKTRGQQVTLSCSPISGHRSVSWYQQTPGQGLQFLFEYFSETQRNKGNFPGRFSGRQFSNSRSEMNVSTLELGDSALYLCASSLEVTGSYNEQFFGPGTRLTVL.